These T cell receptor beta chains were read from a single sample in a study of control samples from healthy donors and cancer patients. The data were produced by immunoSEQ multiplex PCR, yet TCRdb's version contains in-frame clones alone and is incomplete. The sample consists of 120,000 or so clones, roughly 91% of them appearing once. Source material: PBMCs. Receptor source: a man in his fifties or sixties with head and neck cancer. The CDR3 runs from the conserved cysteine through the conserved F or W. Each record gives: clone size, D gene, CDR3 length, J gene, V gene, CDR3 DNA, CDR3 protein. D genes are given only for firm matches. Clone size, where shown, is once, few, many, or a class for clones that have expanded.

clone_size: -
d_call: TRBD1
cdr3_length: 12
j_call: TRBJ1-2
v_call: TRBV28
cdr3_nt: TGTGCCAGCAGGTTTCAGGGGGCGGGCTACACCTTC
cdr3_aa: CASRFQGAGYTF

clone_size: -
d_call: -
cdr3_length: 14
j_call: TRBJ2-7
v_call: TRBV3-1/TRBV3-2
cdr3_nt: TGTGCCAGCAGCCGTGAGACGGGGACCTACGAGCAGTACTTC
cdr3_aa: CASSRETGTYEQYF

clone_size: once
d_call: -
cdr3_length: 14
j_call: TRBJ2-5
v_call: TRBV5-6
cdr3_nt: TGTGCCAGCAGCCCAGGGGTGAGGCAAGAGACCCAGTACTTC
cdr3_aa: CASSPGVRQETQYF

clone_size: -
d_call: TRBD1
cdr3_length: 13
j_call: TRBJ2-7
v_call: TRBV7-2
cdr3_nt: TGTGCCAGCAGCCCCGGGACAGGGAACGATCAGTACTTC
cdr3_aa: CASSPGTGNDQYF

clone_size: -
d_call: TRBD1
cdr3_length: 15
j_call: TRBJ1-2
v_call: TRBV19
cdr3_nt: TGTGCCAGTAAGAGCCCCGGGACAGGGGGCTGGGGCTACACCTTC
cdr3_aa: CASKSPGTGGWGYTF

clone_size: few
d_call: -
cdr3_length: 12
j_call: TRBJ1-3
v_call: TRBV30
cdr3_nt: TGTGCCTGGAGTGTACTCGGAAACACCATATATTTT
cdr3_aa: CAWSVLGNTIYF

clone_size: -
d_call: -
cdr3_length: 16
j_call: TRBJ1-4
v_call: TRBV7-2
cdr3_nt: TGTGCCAGCAGCTTACGATCGTGGGCGGTAGGCGAAAAACTGTTTTTT
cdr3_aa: CASSLRSWAVGEKLFF

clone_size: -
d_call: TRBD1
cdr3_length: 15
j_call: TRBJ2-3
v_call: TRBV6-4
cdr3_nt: TGTGCCAGCAGTGACTCGGGGACAGGCGCAGATACGCAGTATTTT
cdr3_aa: CASSDSGTGADTQYF

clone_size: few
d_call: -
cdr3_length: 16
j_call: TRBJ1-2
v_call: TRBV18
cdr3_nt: TGTGCCAGCTCACCCGATCTGGGACACCGGGGCGATGGCTACACCTTC
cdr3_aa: CASSPDLGHRGDGYTF

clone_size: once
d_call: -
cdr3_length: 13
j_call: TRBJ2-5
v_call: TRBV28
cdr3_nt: TGTGCCAGCAGTACCGGGGTCCAAGAGACCCAGTACTTC
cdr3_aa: CASSTGVQETQYF

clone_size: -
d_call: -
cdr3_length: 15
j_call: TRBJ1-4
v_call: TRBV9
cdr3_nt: TGTGCCAGCAGTTCGGGGGGGCTAACTAATGAAAAACTGTTTTTT
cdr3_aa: CASSSGGLTNEKLFF

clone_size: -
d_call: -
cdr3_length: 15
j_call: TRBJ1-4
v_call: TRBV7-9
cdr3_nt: TGTGCCAGCAGCTTAGAGGCAGCAACTAATGAAAAACTGTTTTTT
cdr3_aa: CASSLEAATNEKLFF

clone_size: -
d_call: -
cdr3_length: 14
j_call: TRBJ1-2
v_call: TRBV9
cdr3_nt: TGTGCCAGCAGCGTAGACGTTGGGGGGCGGGGCTACACCTTC
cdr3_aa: CASSVDVGGRGYTF

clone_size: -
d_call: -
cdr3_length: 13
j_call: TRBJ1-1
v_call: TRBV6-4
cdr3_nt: TGTGCCAGCAGTGACCAGGACGGGAATGAAGCTTTCTTT
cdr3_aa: CASSDQDGNEAFF

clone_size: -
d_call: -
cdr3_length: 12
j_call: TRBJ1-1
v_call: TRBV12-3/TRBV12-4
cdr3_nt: TGTGCCAGCAGTGACTCCGGGGGTGAAGCTTTCTTT
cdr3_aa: CASSDSGGEAFF

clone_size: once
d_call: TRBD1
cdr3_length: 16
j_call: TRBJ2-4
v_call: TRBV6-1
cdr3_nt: TGTGCCAGCAGGGAACTACAGGGGCTAGCCAAAAACATTCAGTACTTC
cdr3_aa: CASRELQGLAKNIQYF

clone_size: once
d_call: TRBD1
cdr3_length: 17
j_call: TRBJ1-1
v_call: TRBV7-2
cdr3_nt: TGTGCCAGCAGTCTGCCCCGGGACAGGGGGTGGAACACTGAAGCTTTCTTT
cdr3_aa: CASSLPRDRGWNTEAFF

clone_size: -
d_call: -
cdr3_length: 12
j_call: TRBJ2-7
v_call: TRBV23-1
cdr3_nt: TGCGCCAGCAGTCAATCCCAGTACGAGCAGTACTTC
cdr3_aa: CASSQSQYEQYF

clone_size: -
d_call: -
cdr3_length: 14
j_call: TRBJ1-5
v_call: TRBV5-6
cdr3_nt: TGTGCCAGCAGCCAACGGGGTAGCAATCAGCCCCAGCATTTT
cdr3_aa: CASSQRGSNQPQHF

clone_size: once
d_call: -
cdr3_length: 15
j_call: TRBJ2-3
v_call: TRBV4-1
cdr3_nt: TGCGCCAGCAGCCAGCGCGACAGACCTACAGATACGCAGTATTTT
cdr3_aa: CASSQRDRPTDTQYF

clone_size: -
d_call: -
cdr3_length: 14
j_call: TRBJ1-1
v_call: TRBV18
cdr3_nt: TGTGCCAGCAGCCGCCCCGGGGGGGACACTGAAGCTTTCTTT
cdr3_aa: CASSRPGGDTEAFF

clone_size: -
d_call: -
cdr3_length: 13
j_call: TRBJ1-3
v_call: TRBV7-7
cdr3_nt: TGTGCCAGCAGCACCAGTCCTGGAAACACCATATATTTT
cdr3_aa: CASSTSPGNTIYF

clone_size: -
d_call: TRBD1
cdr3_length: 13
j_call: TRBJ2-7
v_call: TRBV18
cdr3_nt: TGTGCCAGCTCACCACGGGACAGGGACGAGCAGTACTTC
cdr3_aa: CASSPRDRDEQYF

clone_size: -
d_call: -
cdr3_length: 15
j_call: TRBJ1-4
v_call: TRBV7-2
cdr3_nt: TGTGCCAGCCGGCAAGGCCTTGCAACTAATGAAAAACTGTTTTTT
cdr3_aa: CASRQGLATNEKLFF

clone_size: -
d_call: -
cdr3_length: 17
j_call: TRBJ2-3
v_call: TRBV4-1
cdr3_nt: TGCGCCAGCAGCCAGTTAAGCCTTCTTGGGGGGACAGATACGCAGTATTTT
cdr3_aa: CASSQLSLLGGTDTQYF

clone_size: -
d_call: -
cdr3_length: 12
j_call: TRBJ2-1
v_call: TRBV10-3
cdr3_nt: TGTGCCATCAGTGTCCAGGGGGGTGAGCAGTTCTTC
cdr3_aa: CAISVQGGEQFF

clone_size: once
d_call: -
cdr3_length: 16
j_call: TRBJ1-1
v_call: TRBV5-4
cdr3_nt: TGTGCCAGCAGCCTAACAGGGATGGGCTTGAACACTGAAGCTTTCTTT
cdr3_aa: CASSLTGMGLNTEAFF

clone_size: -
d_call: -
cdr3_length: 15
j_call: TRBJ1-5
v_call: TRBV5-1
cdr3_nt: TGCGCCAGCAGCCTCACCGCGGACGGTTTCACCCCCCAGCATTTT
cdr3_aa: CASSLTADGFTPQHF

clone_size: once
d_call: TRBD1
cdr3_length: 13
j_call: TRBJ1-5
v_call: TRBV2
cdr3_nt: TGTGCCAGCCGACAGGGGGAGAATCAGCCCCAGCATTTT
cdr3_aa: CASRQGENQPQHF

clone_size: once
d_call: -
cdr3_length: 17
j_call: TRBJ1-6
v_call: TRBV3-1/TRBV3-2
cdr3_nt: TGTGCCAGCAGCCAAGGTCCTCCCGGGGGAGAGTGGTCACCCCTCCACTTT
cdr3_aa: CASSQGPPGGEWSPLHF

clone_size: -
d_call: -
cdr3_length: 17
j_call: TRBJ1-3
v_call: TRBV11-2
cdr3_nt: TGTGCCAGCAGCTTAGAACGCGGCTCCACCTCTGGAAACACCATATATTTT
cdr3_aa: CASSLERGSTSGNTIYF

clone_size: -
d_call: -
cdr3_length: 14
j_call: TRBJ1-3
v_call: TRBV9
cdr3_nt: TGTGCCAGCAGCTCAGGGAGCTCTGGAAACACCATATATTTT
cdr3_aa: CASSSGSSGNTIYF

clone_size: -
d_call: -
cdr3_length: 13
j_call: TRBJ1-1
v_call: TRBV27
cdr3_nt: TGTGCCAGCAGTTTATCAAGAGACACTGAAGCTTTCTTT
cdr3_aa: CASSLSRDTEAFF

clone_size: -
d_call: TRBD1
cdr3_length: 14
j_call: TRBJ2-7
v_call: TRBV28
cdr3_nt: TGTGCCAGCAGTTCCCCCGGACAGGTGTACGAGCAGTACTTC
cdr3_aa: CASSSPGQVYEQYF

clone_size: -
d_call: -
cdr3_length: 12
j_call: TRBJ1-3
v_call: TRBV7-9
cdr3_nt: TGTGCCAGCAGCCCGACGGGCGACACCATATATTTT
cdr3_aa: CASSPTGDTIYF

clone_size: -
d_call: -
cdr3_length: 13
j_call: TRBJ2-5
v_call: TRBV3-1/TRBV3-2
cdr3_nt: TGTGCCAGCAGCCTTCTAGGGCAGAAGACCCAGTACTTC
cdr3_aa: CASSLLGQKTQYF

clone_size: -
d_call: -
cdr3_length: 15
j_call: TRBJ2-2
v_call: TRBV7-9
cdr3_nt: TGTGCCAGCAGGACTACGGGGGGCGGCACCGGGGAGCTGTTTTTT
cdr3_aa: CASRTTGGGTGELFF

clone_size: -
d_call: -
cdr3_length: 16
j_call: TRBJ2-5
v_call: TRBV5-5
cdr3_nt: TGTGCCAGCAGCTTGGGGCGCGGTGTGGAACAAGAGACCCAGTACTTC
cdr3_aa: CASSLGRGVEQETQYF

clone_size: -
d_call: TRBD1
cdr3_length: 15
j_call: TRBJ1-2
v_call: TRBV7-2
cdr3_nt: TGTGCCAGCAGCTGGACAGGCTCGGGGGCTTATGGCTACACCTTC
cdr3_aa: CASSWTGSGAYGYTF

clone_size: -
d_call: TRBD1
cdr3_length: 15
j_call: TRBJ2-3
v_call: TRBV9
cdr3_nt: TGTGCCAGCAGCTCGGGACAGGGGGCAACAGATACGCAGTATTTT
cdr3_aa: CASSSGQGATDTQYF

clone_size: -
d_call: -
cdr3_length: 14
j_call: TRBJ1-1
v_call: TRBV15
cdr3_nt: TGTGCCACCAGCAGAGTCGGAATGAACACTGAAGCTTTCTTT
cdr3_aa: CATSRVGMNTEAFF

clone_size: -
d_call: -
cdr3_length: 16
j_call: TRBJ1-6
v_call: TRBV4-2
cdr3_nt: TGTGCCAGCAGCCAAGCAGTTGGTGGAATTGATTCACCCCTCCACTTT
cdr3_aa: CASSQAVGGIDSPLHF

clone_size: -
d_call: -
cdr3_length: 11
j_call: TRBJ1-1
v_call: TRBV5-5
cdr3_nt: TGTGCCAGCAGCTTGGGGGACCTAGCTTTCTTT
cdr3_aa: CASSLGDLAFF

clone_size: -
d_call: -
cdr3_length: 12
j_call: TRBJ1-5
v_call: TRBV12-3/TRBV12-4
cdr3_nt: TGTGCCAGCAGTTACCCTCGGGCCCCCCAGCATTTT
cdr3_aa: CASSYPRAPQHF

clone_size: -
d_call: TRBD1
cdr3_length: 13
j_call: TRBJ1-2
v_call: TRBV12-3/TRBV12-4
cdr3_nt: TGTGCCAGCAGTTGGGACAGGGGCTATGGCTACACCTTC
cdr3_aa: CASSWDRGYGYTF

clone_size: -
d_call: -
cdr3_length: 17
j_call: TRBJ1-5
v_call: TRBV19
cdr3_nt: TGTGCCAGTAGTATAGATAAGGGACAAATAGGGAGTCAGCCCCAGCATTTT
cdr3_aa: CASSIDKGQIGSQPQHF

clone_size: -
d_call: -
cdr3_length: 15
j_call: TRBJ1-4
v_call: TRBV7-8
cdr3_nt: TGTGCCAGCAGCCCAGGACACGCATTGAATGAAAAACTGTTTTTT
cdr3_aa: CASSPGHALNEKLFF

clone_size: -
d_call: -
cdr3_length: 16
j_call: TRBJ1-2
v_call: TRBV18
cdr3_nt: TGTGCCAGCTCACCACTAGGGGCTGGGAGGCTTTATGGCTACACCTTC
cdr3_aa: CASSPLGAGRLYGYTF

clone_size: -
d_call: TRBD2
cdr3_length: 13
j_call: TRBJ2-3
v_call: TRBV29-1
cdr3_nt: TGCAGCGTTGAATTAGCGGGGACAGATACGCAGTATTTT
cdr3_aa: CSVELAGTDTQYF

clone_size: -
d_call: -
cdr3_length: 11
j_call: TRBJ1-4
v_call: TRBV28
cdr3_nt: TGTGCCAGCAGTTTGAGGGAAAAACTGTTTTTT
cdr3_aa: CASSLREKLFF

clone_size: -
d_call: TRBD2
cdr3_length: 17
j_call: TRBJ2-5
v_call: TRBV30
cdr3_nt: TGTGCCTCAACTGGGCGGGGGGGAACGGACCCCCAAGAGACCCAGTACTTC
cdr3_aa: CASTGRGGTDPQETQYF

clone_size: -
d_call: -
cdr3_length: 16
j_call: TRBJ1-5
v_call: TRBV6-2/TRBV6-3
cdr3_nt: TGTGCCAGCAGTGGCAGGGCCCGGCAACTATGGCAGCCCCAGCATTTT
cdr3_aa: CASSGRARQLWQPQHF

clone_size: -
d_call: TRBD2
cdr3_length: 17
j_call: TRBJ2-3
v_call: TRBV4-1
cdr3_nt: TGCGCCAGCAGCCGTCGAAGGGGGACTAGCGGGGCCGATACGCAGTATTTT
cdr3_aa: CASSRRRGTSGADTQYF